This T cell receptor (beta chain) was profiled in a study of T cell responses to AZD1222 COVID-19 vaccine. This table comes from immunoSEQ multiplex PCR, and its TCRdb copy is limited to in-frame clones, with some not included. Here the sample spans around 130,000 clones, 92% being singletons. The V and J ends lost 0 bases and 9 bases, in that order; junction bases with no gene match: 9. The CDR3 consists of 16 residues. The germline CDR1 and CDR2 sequences are MGHRA and YSYEKL. The sequence was obtained from an adult who received the AZD1222 COVID-19 vaccine. The sample was peripheral blood, taken 28 days after the second AZD1222 dose. The rearrangement links TRBV4-1 to TRBJ2-1; TRBD1 matches at 9 bases. The CDR3 is CASSQDRRDRDFEQFF. The CDR3 DNA reads TGCGCCAGCAGCCAAGATCGGAGGGACAGGGATTTTGAGCAGTTCTTC.